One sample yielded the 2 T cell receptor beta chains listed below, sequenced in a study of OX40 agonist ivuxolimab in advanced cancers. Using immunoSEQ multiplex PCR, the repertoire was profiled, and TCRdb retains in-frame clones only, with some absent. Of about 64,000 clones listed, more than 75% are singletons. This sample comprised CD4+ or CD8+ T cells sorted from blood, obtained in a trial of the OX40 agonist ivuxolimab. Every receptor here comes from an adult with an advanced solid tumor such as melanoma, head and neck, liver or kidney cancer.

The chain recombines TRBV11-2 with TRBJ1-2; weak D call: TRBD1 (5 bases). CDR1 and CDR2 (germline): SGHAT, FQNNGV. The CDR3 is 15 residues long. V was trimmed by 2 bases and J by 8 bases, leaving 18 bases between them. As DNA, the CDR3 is TGTGCCAGCAGCTTAAATCGGAGAGGGGCAGGGGGCTACACCTTC. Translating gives CASSLNRRGAGGYTF.

The DNA of the CDR3 is TGTGCCAGCAGTTACTCGGGAGAAAATACGCAGTATTTT. Protein product: CASSYSGENTQYF. The V and J genes are TRBV6-6 and TRBJ2-3; D perhaps matches TRBD2 (5 bases). Trimming took 0 bases from V and 7 from J, leaving 8 bases between them. This CDR3 spans 13 amino acids. Germline V gene lookup returns CDR1 MNHNY and CDR2 SVGAGI (reference sequence).